The subject of this entry is one T cell receptor (beta chain). As yet, its antigen is unknown. The data belong to a study of cytomegalovirus exposure and HLA in healthy donors. Notes on the study in general: Subsequent analysis revealed that first-cohort TCR clusters tended to co-occur in the roughly 120 validation repertoires. The study put 150 to 200 TCR beta chains on its list as cytomegalovirus-associated. Three chains linked to CMV were shown in vitro to be specific for CMV antigens.

TCRdb's copy holds only in-frame clones and misses some; the assay was immunoSEQ multiplex PCR. The sample shows fewer than 250,000 clones, about 82% of them seen only once. Germline CDR1 and CDR2: SGHVS and FNYEAQ. Trimming took off 3 bases at V and 6 bases at J, with 12 bases between the two ends. The CDR3 totals 14 residues. The donors were in the approximately 120-subject validation cohort, distinct from the roughly 720-subject first cohort. The source of this sequence is a woman between 18 and 29 years old in good health and CMV-seronegative. This chain connects TRBV7-6 to TRBJ1-5; D is uncertain. Sample: PBMCs. The CDR3 DNA is TGTGCCAGCAGCTTGAGGCCCAACGGTCAGCCCCAGCATTTT. Translation gives CASSLRPNGQPQHF.